The text below deals with one T cell receptor (beta chain). The antigen is not known. The germline gene is not matched at one end of the junction; a read error may be the cause. Using RNA transcripts as the source, TCR beta CDR3 regions were amplified. The HTBI set primed first-round TCR CDR3 RT-PCR. Using its own MiXCR run on the multiplex PCR reads, TCRdb lists one record per CDR3 protein. The sample comprises about 290,000 distinct CDR3 sequences, approximately 14% of which are singletons, and 7.9% rests with the top ten. This CDR3 comprises 14 residues. Per germline, CDR1 SGHDT and CDR2 YYEEEE. The entry originates in a study of T cells in Graves' hyperthyroidism and ophthalmopathy. Study details: Peripheral blood samples were taken at initial diagnosis, prior to any treatment. Study-level points and caveats: Clonotypes that were expanded in thyroid above 0.001 mostly appeared in blood too.

The sequencing input was blood. The receptor comes from a woman in her thirties or forties with Graves' hyperthyroidism. The gene calls are TRBV5-6 and TRBJ2-7; TRBD1 agrees at 9 bases. CDR3 nucleotide sequence: TGTGCCAACAGCTGGGGGACAGGGAGGTACGAGCAGTACTTC. Translation gives CANSWGTGRYEQYF.